The count of the clone carrying this TCR beta chain is one. Its specificity is not known. The data were taken from a study of T cell repertoires in cytomegalovirus infection. Background on the study: Used in the study were CMV epitopes, some recently identified and HLA-C-restricted, others well-studied and HLA-B-restricted.

TCRdb processed the reads anew with MiXCR; each CDR3 protein has one entry. In the table there are approximately 600,000 distinct CDR3 sequences, 40% of which are singletons. Material: cultured PBMCs, obtained from culture after CMV antigen stimulation. The TCR originated in a human donor in good health (CMV status not recorded). Some clones in this sample may be carry-over from other donors' samples.

CDR3 in amino acids: CASSLGGTSGGYEQYF. The CDR3, as DNA: TGCGCCAGCAGCTTGGGCGGGACTAGCGGGGGCTACGAGCAGTACTTC. The chain joins TRBV5-1 to TRBJ2-7; 14 nucleotides align to TRBD2. Trimming took 0 bases from V and 3 from J; bases not matched to a gene: 2. CDR3 size: 16 residues. CDR1 and CDR2 (germline): SGHRS, YFSETQ.